This is a list of T cell receptor beta chains from one sample in a study of technical replicates of blood from several donors. TCRdb's copy holds only in-frame clones and misses some; the assay was immunoSEQ multiplex PCR. Among about 83,000 clones listed, about 90% were seen once. Sequencing was performed on T cells isolated from PBMCs. These receptors originate from a human donor in good health. Both conserved end residues are part of each CDR3. The D gene is left open where the match is weak. Size values are once, few and many counts, or a class for expanded clones, and some rows have none.

TRBJ1-6	.	17	.	TRBV18	TGTGCCAGCTCACGACAAACTGATAGATGGAGGAATTCACCCCTCCACTTT	CASSRQTDRWRNSPLHF
TRBJ1-4	.	14	TRBD1	TRBV11-3	TGTGCCAGCAGCGGAACAGGGGGCTGGGAAAAACTGTTTTTT	CASSGTGGWEKLFF
TRBJ2-5	.	15	.	TRBV7-9	TGTGCCAGCAGCTTAGGACGGAGGGGACAAGAGACCCAGTACTTC	CASSLGRRGQETQYF
TRBJ2-1	.	18	TRBD1	TRBV7-3	TGTGCCAGCAGCTTAGGGGTTTCCGGGACAGGGACATACAATGAGCAGTTCTTC	CASSLGVSGTGTYNEQFF
TRBJ2-3	.	16	TRBD2	TRBV29-1	TGCAGCGTTGAAGATCTTCCGGGGGGTTCCACAGATACGCAGTATTTT	CSVEDLPGGSTDTQYF
TRBJ2-6	.	18	TRBD1	TRBV7-9	TGTGCCAGCAGCGCCAAAGGGACAGGATTCTCTGGGGCCAACGTCCTGACTTTC	CASSAKGTGFSGANVLTF
TRBJ1-1	.	15	.	TRBV28	TGTGCCAGCAGTGGGGCGGGATTGGAGAACACTGAAGCTTTCTTT	CASSGAGLENTEAFF
TRBJ1-2	.	16	TRBD1	TRBV5-1	TGCGCCAGCAGCTTAGTGGGACAGACCTACCTCTATGGCTACACCTTC	CASSLVGQTYLYGYTF
TRBJ2-2	.	15	.	TRBV6-6	TGTGCCAGCAGTTACTCGATCGGTGTGGAGCGGGAGCTGTTTTTT	CASSYSIGVERELFF
TRBJ1-1	few	14	.	TRBV5-1	TGCGCCAGCAGCTTGGTGTCCGGGAACACTGAAGCTTTCTTT	CASSLVSGNTEAFF
TRBJ2-1	.	16	TRBD2	TRBV5-1	TGCGCCAGCAGCTTGGCCCAACTAGCGGGCTACAATGAGCAGTTCTTC	CASSLAQLAGYNEQFF
TRBJ2-5	.	16	TRBD2	TRBV2	TGTGCCAGCAGTAACCAAGGGACTAGCGGGGGGGAGACCCAGTACTTC	CASSNQGTSGGETQYF
TRBJ2-1	.	12	.	TRBV28	TGTGCCACCTCGGGACGTAGGACTATTGAGTTCTTC	CATSGRRTIEFF
TRBJ2-2	.	15	TRBD2	TRBV2	TGTGCCAGCAGTGAGACTAGCGGGGGGGCCGGGGAGCTGTTTTTT	CASSETSGGAGELFF
TRBJ2-7	.	15	.	TRBV11-2	TGTGCCAGCAGCTTAGGCCCAGGCCTATCCTACGAGCAGTACTTC	CASSLGPGLSYEQYF
TRBJ1-1	.	12	.	TRBV6-1	TGTGCCAGCAGCAATCCGAACACTGAAGCTTTCTTT	CASSNPNTEAFF
TRBJ2-1	.	12	.	TRBV28	TGTGCCAGCAGCAAATCCTACAATGAGCAGTTCTTC	CASSKSYNEQFF
TRBJ1-1	.	15	.	TRBV18	TGTGCCAGCTCACGATCCCCGACAATGAACACTGAAGCTTTCTTT	CASSRSPTMNTEAFF
TRBJ1-3	.	14	TRBD1	TRBV5-1	TGCGCCAGCAGCTGGGACAGTGCGGGAAACACCATATATTTT	CASSWDSAGNTIYF
TRBJ2-3	.	13	.	TRBV6-4	TGTGCCAGCAGCGAGACTACCACAGATACGCAGTATTTT	CASSETTTDTQYF
TRBJ1-6	.	13	.	TRBV9	TGTGCCAGCAGCCCCCGCCTACTCCCACCCCTCCACTTT	CASSPRLLPPLHF
TRBJ1-1	.	17	.	TRBV10-2	TGCGCCAGCAGTGAGCGCCCTCTCCCAGGCGGGCTACTTGGAGCTTTCTTT	CASSERPLPGGLLGAFF
TRBJ2-3	.	16	TRBD2	TRBV25-1	TGTGCCAGCAGTGGTAGCGGGGGGGCCGGCCCAGATACGCAGTATTTT	CASSGSGGAGPDTQYF
TRBJ1-4	.	13	.	TRBV6-5	TGTGCCAGCAGTCGACAGCTTAATGAAAAACTGTTTTTT	CASSRQLNEKLFF
TRBJ1-1	.	15	TRBD1	TRBV28	TGTGCCAGCAGTTCCGACAGGGTGGATGGCGGTGAAGCTTTCTTT	CASSSDRVDGGEAFF
TRBJ1-1	few	15	.	TRBV28	TGTGCCAGCAGTATAGAAAAGAAGATGAACACTGAAGCTTTCTTT	CASSIEKKMNTEAFF